The 7 T cell receptor beta chains given below trace back to one sample, sequenced in a study of response to subunit inactivated influenza vaccine. Using its own MiXCR run on the RT-PCR reads, TCRdb lists one record per CDR3 protein. This sample carries about 540,000 distinct CDR3 sequences, roughly 25% of them seen once, and the ten largest clones take around 2.8%. The sample also formed part of further work on T cells expressing NK-cell markers. According to that study: It was by 5'RACE template switching with UMIs that TCR beta cDNA was made.

The sample consisted of CD4+ T cells sorted from PBMCs, taken less than 13 days after vaccination. The origin of the receptors is a man in his forties or fifties who received an inactivated influenza vaccine.

This clonotype was picked up a small number of times. This chain links TRBV4-2 with TRBJ1-5; D perhaps matches TRBD1 (5 bases). The V and J ends lost 0 bases and 3 bases respectively, with 12 bases between them. The CDR3 sequence is 16 residues long. Germline CDR1 reads LGHNA; CDR2 reads YNFKEQ. CDR3 bases: TGTGCCAGCAGCCAAGAGGTCAGGGCAATCAATCAGCCCCAGCATTTT. It is translated as CASSQEVRAINQPQHF.

The chain is built from TRBV6-2 or TRBV6-3 and TRBJ2-7; 7 nucleotides align to TRBD1. CDR3 length: 14 amino acids. Trimming removed 4 bases from V and 6 bases from J; junction bases left unmatched: 9. The germline V gene encodes CDR1 MNHEY and CDR2 SVGEGT. The CDR3 protein is CASSFPTGIREQYF. DNA for the CDR3: TGTGCCAGCAGTTTTCCGACAGGGATCCGCGAGCAGTACTTC.

This clonotype came up a few times. This chain links TRBV7-9 with TRBJ2-1, with 9 bases aligning to TRBD1. Germline CDR1 SEHNR, CDR2 FQNEAQ (reference sequence). The CDR3 consists of 14 residues. V trimming: 2 bases; J trimming: 7 bases; junction bases outside the gene matches: 3. CDR3 DNA sequence: TGTGCCAGCAGCTTATCGGGACAGGGAAATGAGCAGTTCTTC. Translated: CASSLSGQGNEQFF.

This clonotype was detected a few times. The chain uses TRBV6-1 and TRBJ1-4; TRBD1 matches 7 bases. The CDR3 is 13 amino acids. The germline V gene encodes CDR1 MNHNS and CDR2 SASEGT. V gave up 10 bases and J gave up 6 bases; unmatched junction bases: 8. CDR3 sequence: CATKPGGHEKLFF. CDR3 DNA sequence: TGTGCCACCAAACCAGGGGGGCATGAAAAACTGTTTTTT.

V and J are TRBV5-5 and TRBJ2-4; maybe TRBD2 (5 bases). In germline, CDR1 is SGHKS, CDR2 YYEKEE (reference sequence). The CDR3 has 14 residues. Trimming pared 0 bases from V and 3 bases from J, leaving 7 bases between. This CDR3 is CASSLGGVKNIQYF. For the CDR3, the DNA is TGTGCCAGCAGCTTGGGGGGAGTCAAAAACATTCAGTACTTC. Drawing the rest from reference TRBV5-5 and TRBJ2-4, the complete variable domain is DAGVTQSPTHLIKTRGQQVTLRCSPISGHKSVSWYQQVLGQGPQFIFQYYEKEERGRGNFPDRFSARQFPNYSSELNVNALLLGDSALYLCASSLGGVKNIQYFGAGTRLSVL.

This clonotype came up a few times. The J gene is TRBJ1-1, the V gene TRBV4-2, with 8 bases matching TRBD1. Germline values: CDR1 LGHNA, CDR2 YNFKEQ. This CDR3 comprises 17 residues. Losses at the gene ends were 0 bases for V and 0 bases for J; bases not matched to a gene: 6. The CDR3 loop reads CASSQDIPGQVNTEAFF. CDR3 in DNA: TGTGCCAGCAGCCAAGATATTCCGGGACAGGTGAACACTGAAGCTTTCTTT.

This clonotype has more than one count but fewer than ten. This chain uses TRBV12-3 or TRBV12-4 with TRBJ1-1; a weak D match, TRBD1 (5 bases). Trimming took off 6 bases at V and 1 base at J, with 15 bases between the two ends. The CDR3 covers 15 residues. This CDR3 reads CASSPGVISNTEAFF. The CDR3 nucleotides are TGTGCCAGCAGCCCGGGGGTCATCTCGAACACTGAAGCTTTCTTT.